This T cell receptor beta chain derives from a study of T cell changes during pregnancy in multiple sclerosis. This table comes from immunoSEQ multiplex PCR, and its TCRdb copy is limited to in-frame clones, with some not included. The sample contains about 46,000 clones, approximately 90% of which appear only once. Germline values: CDR1 SGHDT, CDR2 YYEEEE. The CDR3 has 16 amino acids. About this clone itself: The junction does not match germline at one end; this may be a read error.

This receptor was identified in a female donor in good health, enrolled as a control in a pregnancy study. This chain joins TRBV5-6 and TRBJ1-6; 7 nucleotides match TRBD1. The sequencing used CD4+ T cells from peripheral blood mononuclear cells, collected in the second trimester of pregnancy. This CDR3 reads CASTLRTGIFSAPLHF. CDR3 nucleotide sequence: TGTGCCAGCACCTTGAGGACAGGTATTTTTAGTGCACCCCTCCACTTT. The full variable domain, its missing parts supplied by reference TRBV5-6 and TRBJ1-6, is DAGVTQSPTHLIKTRGQQVTLRCSPKSGHDTVSWYQQALGQGPQFIFQYYEEEERQRGNFPDRFSGHQFPNYSSELNVNALLLGDSALYLCASTLRTGIFSAPLHFGNGTRLTVT.